This is a list of T cell receptor beta chains from one sample in a study of identical twins. One entry per CDR3 protein, called by TCRdb with MiXCR from the 5' RACE reads. The data hold roughly 150,000 distinct CDR3 sequences, with approximately 4% observed a single time. Input material: memory T cells sorted from blood. These receptors were obtained from a man aged 18-30 years in good health. Each CDR3 is given with its conserved first and last residue. D genes are given only for firm matches. Not every row has a clone size; where given, it reads once, few, many or a size class.

CDR3	DNA	J	size	V	D
CASSLGHSLETQYF	TGCGCCAGCAGCCTCGGACACTCCCTTGAGACCCAGTACTTC	TRBJ2-5	-	TRBV5-1	-
CASSPIARSSGELFF	TGTGCCAGCAGCCCCATCGCCCGGTCCTCCGGGGAGCTGTTTTTT	TRBJ2-2	many	TRBV11-2	-
CASSQDRETGAFF	TGCGCCAGCAGCCAAGATCGAGAGACAGGGGCTTTCTTT	TRBJ1-1	many	TRBV4-3	TRBD1
CASTPTTETQYF	TGTGCCAGCACCCCCACCACGGAGACCCAGTACTTC	TRBJ2-5	many	TRBV7-2	-
CASSPPNRGEKTEAFF	TGTGCCAGCTCACCACCCAATAGGGGGGAGAAGACTGAAGCTTTCTTT	TRBJ1-1	-	TRBV18	-
CSARDQGNYGYTF	TGCAGTGCTAGAGACCAGGGAAACTATGGCTACACCTTC	TRBJ1-2	many	TRBV20-1	-
CASSFSGLAKNIQYF	TGTGCCAGCAGTTTCAGCGGACTAGCCAAAAACATTCAGTACTTC	TRBJ2-4	many	TRBV28	-
CASSSTGFDGYTF	TGTGCCAGCAGTTCGACAGGTTTCGATGGCTACACCTTC	TRBJ1-2	many	TRBV6-5	-
CASAYRGLLGNTIYF	TGTGCCAGCGCTTATCGGGGGCTCCTTGGAAACACCATATATTTT	TRBJ1-3	many	TRBV6-1	-
CASTVMAARETQYF	TGTGCCAGCACCGTTATGGCGGCTCGAGAGACCCAGTACTTC	TRBJ2-5	many	TRBV12-3/TRBV12-4	-
CASRGTGRQSPLHF	TGTGCCAGCAGGGGGACAGGGAGACAGTCACCCCTCCACTTT	TRBJ1-6	many	TRBV27	TRBD1
CSARGRRAYNEQFF	TGCAGTGCTAGAGGGCGGAGGGCTTACAATGAGCAGTTCTTC	TRBJ2-1	many	TRBV20-1	-
CSARDPRRDYGYTF	TGCAGTGCTAGAGATCCCAGGAGAGACTATGGCTACACCTTC	TRBJ1-2	many	TRBV20-1	-
CASNLGLRTDTQYF	TGTGCCAGCAACCTTGGACTACGCACAGATACGCAGTATTTT	TRBJ2-3	many	TRBV6-2/TRBV6-3	-
CASSWTGNYGYTF	TGTGCCAGTAGTTGGACGGGGAACTATGGCTACACCTTC	TRBJ1-2	few	TRBV19	-
CATKTGKSTDTQYF	TGTGCCACCAAAACAGGGAAGAGCACAGATACGCAGTATTTT	TRBJ2-3	many	TRBV11-2	-
CSVDRGGVGGYTF	TGCAGCGTTGACAGGGGGGGGGTAGGTGGCTACACCTTC	TRBJ1-2	many	TRBV29-1	TRBD1
CASSLATSGSTDTQYF	TGCGCCAGCAGCTTGGCGACTAGCGGATCCACAGATACGCAGTATTTT	TRBJ2-3	many	TRBV5-1	TRBD2
CASSQETRGWSEAFF	TGTGCCAGCAGCCAGGAAACCAGAGGTTGGTCTGAAGCTTTCTTT	TRBJ1-1	-	TRBV3-1	-
CSAWGQGVGEQYF	TGCAGTGCCTGGGGACAGGGAGTAGGCGAGCAGTACTTC	TRBJ2-7	few	TRBV20-1	TRBD1
CSVVVISYEQYF	TGCAGCGTTGTTGTGATCTCCTACGAGCAGTACTTC	TRBJ2-7	many	TRBV29-1	-
CASSLGTNNQPQHF	TGTGCCAGCAGCTTGGGGACAAACAATCAGCCCCAGCATTTT	TRBJ1-5	many	TRBV7-9	-
CASSVDPAGGSKNIQYF	TGTGCCAGCAGCGTAGATCCGGCGGGAGGGTCCAAAAACATTCAGTACTTC	TRBJ2-4	many	TRBV9	TRBD2
CSAGLASTDTQYF	TGCAGCGCGGGTTTGGCTAGCACAGATACGCAGTATTTT	TRBJ2-3	many	TRBV29-1	-
CASSLGASYGYTF	TGTGCCAGCAGTTTAGGGGCTAGCTATGGCTACACCTTC	TRBJ1-2	many	TRBV28	-
CASSIPSGRNDEQYF	TGTGCCAGTAGTATCCCGAGCGGGAGGAACGACGAGCAGTACTTC	TRBJ2-7	few	TRBV19	TRBD2
CSADGLAGDTQYF	TGCAGTGCTGACGGACTAGCGGGAGATACCCAGTACTTC	TRBJ2-5	many	TRBV20-1	TRBD2
CASSPDRTYNEQFF	TGTGCCAGCAGCCCAGACAGAACCTACAATGAGCAGTTCTTC	TRBJ2-1	many	TRBV7-2	-
CASSSLQLAGDFGNIQYF	TGCGCCAGCAGCTCACTACAACTAGCGGGAGATTTCGGAAACATTCAGTACTTC	TRBJ2-4	medium-sized	TRBV5-1	TRBD2
CASSPRRMGRENEQFF	TGTGCCAGCAGTCCGAGAAGGATGGGGCGCGAGAATGAGCAGTTCTTC	TRBJ2-1	many	TRBV12-3/TRBV12-4	-
CASSQATGRTEAFF	TGCGCCAGCAGCCAAGCTACAGGGAGGACTGAAGCTTTCTTT	TRBJ1-1	-	TRBV4-3	-
CASSYQHTSNQPQHF	TGTGCCAGCAGTTACCAACATACGAGCAATCAGCCCCAGCATTTT	TRBJ1-5	many	TRBV6-5	-